This T cell receptor (beta chain) was recorded in a study of CD8 T cells in ankylosing spondylitis. Study results and caveats: Within peripheral blood, clones linked to disease were CD8+ and relatively rare.

Quantitative 5'-RACE with molecular barcodes was used to make the TCR beta libraries. TCRdb ran MiXCR on the 5' RACE reads and lists one entry per CDR3 protein. Of around 280,000 distinct CDR3 sequences listed, around 19% are singletons. With regard to this clonotype: The antigen is not known.

Germline V gene sequence: CDR1 LNHDA, CDR2 SQIVND (reference sequence). The ends lost 6 bases at V and 3 bases at J; junction bases unmatched: 2. The CDR3 extends over 13 amino acids. This chain uses TRBV19 with TRBJ1-2; TRBD1 agrees at 9 bases. The sample consisted of blood, either unsorted or a sorted T cell fraction (not recorded which). The source of this sequence is a male donor with ankylosing spondylitis or in good health (not recorded which). CDR3 residues: CASRTGGYYGYTF. DNA for the CDR3: TGTGCCAGTAGAACAGGGGGCTACTATGGCTACACCTTC.